Each of the 20 T cell receptor beta chains below was sequenced from the same sample in a study of blood T cell repertoires in COVID-19. Sequencing was performed with immunoSEQ multiplex PCR; in TCRdb, only in-frame clones are kept and a portion is missing. The table includes about 200,000 clones, more than 80% detected once. The sequenced sample consisted of PBMCs or T cells enriched from blood (not recorded which). The origin of the receptors is a young woman who had recovered from COVID-19.

The gene calls are TRBV5-1 and TRBJ2-5; D gene uncertain. Trimming took 5 bases from V and 5 from J, leaving 16 bases between them. The CDR3 is 14 residues long. Germline CDR1 SGHRS, CDR2 YFSETQ. CDR3 protein: CASSLAVSSETQYF. The CDR3 DNA follows: TGCGCCAGCAGTCTGGCGGTATCCTCCGAGACCCAGTACTTC.

The V gene is TRBV5-8, the J gene TRBJ1-5; 9 positions match TRBD1. CDR1 is SGHTS and CDR2 is YDEGEE in the germline V gene. This CDR3 has 15 residues. With V trimmed by 5 bases and J by 5 bases, 8 bases remained unmatched. This CDR3 reads CASRPTGGGDQPQHF. CDR3 nucleotides: TGTGCCAGCAGACCAACAGGGGGCGGTGATCAGCCCCAGCATTTT. The whole variable domain, filled in from reference TRBV5-8 and TRBJ1-5, reads EAGVTQSPTHLIKTRGQQATLRCSPISGHTSVYWYQQALGLGLQFLLWYDEGEERNRGNFPPRFSGRQFPNYSSELNVNALELEDSALYLCASRPTGGGDQPQHFGDGTRLSIL.

The chain employs TRBV6-1 and TRBJ1-1; TRBD1 might be the D (6 bases). Trimming removed 1 base at V and 1 base at J, with 13 bases between. CDR1 MNHNS and CDR2 SASEGT come from the germline V gene. The CDR3 is made up of 16 amino acids. The CDR3 loop reads CASSEDQGWANTEAFF. The CDR3 coding sequence is TGTGCCAGCAGTGAAGATCAGGGGTGGGCGAACACTGAAGCTTTCTTT.

This clone was counted a few times. This sequence joins TRBV28 and TRBJ2-7, with D possibly TRBD2 on 7 matching bases. The CDR3 consists of 13 residues. CDR1 MDHEN and CDR2 SYDVKM come from the germline V gene. The germline V and J ends were trimmed by 8 bases and 4 bases, with 15 bases remaining between them. CDR3: CASLKGGGYEQYF. The CDR3 bases are TGTGCCAGCTTAAAGGGGGGGGGATACGAGCAGTACTTC.

The chain has TRBV6-5 and TRBJ1-6; 10 positions match TRBD1. Germline trimming cut 6 bases from V and 10 bases from J; bases unmatched to any gene: 9. This CDR3 has 15 residues. Germline V gives CDR1 MNHEY, CDR2 SVGAGI. CDR3 in amino acids: CASRNPGTGESPLHF. Here the CDR3 DNA reads TGTGCCAGCAGAAACCCCGGGACAGGGGAGTCACCCCTCCACTTT.

The chain has TRBV30 and TRBJ1-2, with 7 bases identical to TRBD1. The V segment lost 5 bases and the J segment 7 bases; nucleotides outside the gene matches: 7. CDR1 is GTSNPN and CDR2 is SVGIG in the germline V gene (reference sequence). The CDR3 has 12 amino acids. The CDR3 region has the DNA TGTGCCTGGGGAGGAGGGGGCCTTGGCTACACCTTC. Protein product: CAWGGGGLGYTF. Complete variable domain (other parts from reference TRBV30 and TRBJ1-2): SQTIHQWPATLVQPVGSPLSLECTVEGTSNPNLYWYRQAAGRGLQLLFYSVGIGQISSEVPQNLSASRPQDRQFILSSKKLLLSDSGFYLCAWGGGGLGYTFGSGTRLTVV.

The gene calls are TRBV19 and TRBJ1-2, with D possibly matching TRBD1 (5 bases). Trimming removed 7 bases from V and 8 bases from J, with 14 bases in between. The CDR3 length is 12 residues. Germline CDR1 is LNHDA and CDR2 is SQIVND (reference sequence). The chain's CDR3 is CASTSLGHGYTF. The CDR3, as DNA: TGTGCCAGTACCTCTCTGGGGCACGGCTACACCTTC.

The genes are TRBV10-3 and TRBJ2-3; 10 positions agree with TRBD1. This CDR3 spans 15 amino acids. Germline CDR1 and CDR2: ENHRY and SYGVKD. Trimming removed 4 bases from V and 2 bases from J; junction bases left unmatched: 3. In DNA, the CDR3 is TGTGCCATCAGTGCCGGGACAGGGGACACAGATACGCAGTATTTT. Amino acid sequence: CAISAGTGDTDTQYF.

CDR3 nucleotide sequence: TGTGCCAGCAGCCAAACTCTAGTGCATCAAGAGACCCAGTACTTC. Translated, it gives CASSQTLVHQETQYF. The chain links TRBV3-1 (or the pseudogene TRBV3-2) to TRBJ2-5; D is undetermined. From germline, CDR1 is LGHDT and CDR2 YNNKEL (reference sequence). The CDR3 loop spans 15 amino acids. Trimming took off 2 bases at V and 2 bases at J, with 12 bases between the two ends.

The chain carries TRBV3-1 (or the pseudogene TRBV3-2) and TRBJ1-2; 7 nucleotides align to TRBD1. J gave up 7 bases and V 2 bases, and 13 bases lay outside the gene matches. Germline loops: CDR1 LGHDT, CDR2 YNNKEL (reference sequence). The CDR3 extends over 16 amino acids. The CDR3 region is CASSQILPRGRGGYTF. CDR3 DNA sequence: TGTGCCAGCAGCCAAATCCTACCTAGGGGGCGCGGTGGCTACACCTTC.

The gene calls are TRBV5-1 and TRBJ1-4, with 7 positions matching TRBD1. The CDR3 sequence is 14 residues long. V shed 7 bases, J shed 7 bases, and the junction held 10 bases outside the gene matches. Germline-derived CDR1 and CDR2 are SGHRS and YFSETQ. CDR3 DNA sequence: TGCGCCAGCGGGCAGGGGGGCTTCAGTGAAAAACTGTTTTTT. Translating gives CASGQGGFSEKLFF. Filled out from reference TRBV5-1 and TRBJ1-4, the complete variable domain reads KAGVTQTPRYLIKTRGQQVTLSCSPISGHRSVSWYQQTPGQGLQFLFEYFSETQRNKGNFPGRFSGRQFSNSRSEMNVSTLELGDSALYLCASGQGGFSEKLFFGSGTQLSVL.

The chain is built from TRBV13 and TRBJ2-5; the match to TRBD1 covers 11 bases. Germline V lookup: CDR1 PRHDT, CDR2 FYEKMQ (reference sequence). The CDR3 spans 13 residues. V shed 5 bases, J shed 8 bases, and the junction held 4 bases outside the gene matches. CDR3 region: CASSTGQGGTQYF. The CDR3 DNA follows: TGTGCCAGCAGCACGGGACAGGGGGGTACCCAGTACTTC.

This chain uses TRBV5-4 with TRBJ2-5; 9 bases are a match to TRBD2. V trimming: 1 base; J trimming: 5 bases; junction bases outside the gene matches: 6. Germline loops: CDR1 SGHNT, CDR2 YYREEE (reference sequence). The CDR3 is 15 residues long. CDR3 in amino acids: CASSLTSGPQETQYF. CDR3 DNA sequence: TGTGCCAGCAGCTTGACTAGCGGGCCACAGGAGACCCAGTACTTC. The whole variable domain, remainder taken from reference TRBV5-4 and TRBJ2-5, is ETGVTQSPTHLIKTRGQQVTLRCSSQSGHNTVSWYQQALGQGPQFIFQYYREEENGRGNFPPRFSGLQFPNYSSELNVNALELDDSALYLCASSLTSGPQETQYFGPGTRLLVL.

This chain uses TRBV30 with TRBJ1-6, with 9 bases lining up with TRBD1. The J segment lost 6 bases and the V segment lost 4 bases, leaving 4 bases of the junction unmatched. CDR1 is GTSNPN and CDR2 is SVGIG in the germline V gene (reference sequence). The CDR3 spans 14 residues. The DNA for the CDR3 is TGTGCCTGGAACCCGGGACAGGGTAATTCACCCCTCCACTTT. Translated: CAWNPGQGNSPLHF.

This clone was seen a few times. The V gene is TRBV5-1, the J gene TRBJ2-7; 7 bases map to TRBD1. The CDR3 length is 15 residues. V lost 4 bases, J lost 1 base, and 8 bases stayed unmatched. The V gene's germline CDR1 is SGHRS and CDR2 YFSETQ. The CDR3 DNA sequence: TGCGCCAGCAGCCTCAGTACGGGACAGTCCTACGAGCAGTACTTC. Encoded protein: CASSLSTGQSYEQYF.

The genes are TRBV20-1 and TRBJ2-1; TRBD2 matches 7 bases. This CDR3 is 15 amino acids long. After removal of 3 bases from V and 0 bases from J, the junction contained 5 bases not matched to a gene. CDR1 and CDR2 (germline): DFQATT, SNEGSKA (reference sequence). The CDR3 DNA follows: TGCAGTGCTAGTCTCACGGGGGGCTCCTACAATGAGCAGTTCTTC. This codes for CSASLTGGSYNEQFF.

The V and J genes are TRBV5-1 and TRBJ1-1; a weak D match, TRBD1 (6 bases). The germline V gene has CDR1 SGHRS and CDR2 YFSETQ. There are 14 residues in the CDR3. V dropped 0 bases and J dropped 3 bases, with 9 bases sitting between them. CDR3 amino acids: CASSLVGGDTEAFF. In nucleotides, the CDR3 is TGCGCCAGCAGCTTGGTAGGGGGGGACACTGAAGCTTTCTTT.

V and J are TRBV24-1 and TRBJ1-1; tentative D call: TRBD1 (5 bases). Trimming removed 5 bases from V and 5 bases from J, with 11 bases in between. Germline values: CDR1 KGHDR, CDR2 SFDVKD. The length of the CDR3 is 13 residues. DNA of the CDR3: TGTGCCACCAGTGGATCAGGGTATACTGAAGCTTTCTTT. Encoded protein: CATSGSGYTEAFF.

The chain recombines TRBV9 with TRBJ1-1; TRBD1 matches at 8 bases. The CDR3 contains 14 residues. Trimming took 4 bases from V and 4 from J; bases not matched to a gene: 6. Looked up from germline, CDR1 is SGDLS and CDR2 is YYNGEE. CDR3 residues: CASSLKQGGTEAFF. The CDR3 region has the DNA TGTGCCAGCAGCTTGAAACAGGGGGGCACTGAAGCTTTCTTT. The complete variable domain, with remaining parts taken from reference TRBV9 and TRBJ1-1, reads DSGVTQTPKHLITATGQRVTLRCSPRSGDLSVYWYQQSLDQGLQFLIQYYNGEERAKGNILERFSAQQFPDLHSELNLSSLELGDSALYFCASSLKQGGTEAFFGQGTRLTVV.

The chain recombines TRBV4-1 with TRBJ2-5; 7 bases match TRBD1. The V gene end was trimmed by 1 base and the J gene end by 2 bases; junction bases not matched to a gene: 4. This CDR3 is built from 15 residues. Germline V gene lookup returns CDR1 MGHRA and CDR2 YSYEKL. CDR3 DNA: TGCGCCAGCAGCCAAGTCCCGGGACAGCAAGAGACCCAGTACTTC. This translates into CASSQVPGQQETQYF.